This TCR beta chain was retrieved from a study of blood T cell repertoires in COVID-19. Study as a whole: T cells, B-cell-depleted T cells, or PBMCs supplied cDNA or gDNA.

How the authors handled the data: Reference gene primer amplification gave estimated nucleated cell counts. Sequenced by immunoSEQ multiplex PCR; TCRdb stores in-frame clones only, minus some. Clone size and V and J calls were adopted from that table, with D and trimming inferred from the DNA. Of about 170,000 clones listed, roughly 78% are singletons. The germline gives CDR1 KGHDR, CDR2 SFDVKD. The V segment lost 2 bases and the J segment 5 bases; nucleotides outside the gene matches: 5. This CDR3 has 16 amino acids. What was sequenced was PBMCs or T cells enriched from blood (not recorded which). The receptor was derived from a woman in her seventies in a cohort exposed to, infected with or recovered from COVID-19 (not recorded which). The chain carries TRBV24-1 and TRBJ1-5, with 10 bases lining up with TRBD1. CDR3 bases: TGTGCCACCAGTGATTCGACAGGGGGCAGAGATCAGCCCCAGCATTTT. It specifies CATSDSTGGRDQPQHF.